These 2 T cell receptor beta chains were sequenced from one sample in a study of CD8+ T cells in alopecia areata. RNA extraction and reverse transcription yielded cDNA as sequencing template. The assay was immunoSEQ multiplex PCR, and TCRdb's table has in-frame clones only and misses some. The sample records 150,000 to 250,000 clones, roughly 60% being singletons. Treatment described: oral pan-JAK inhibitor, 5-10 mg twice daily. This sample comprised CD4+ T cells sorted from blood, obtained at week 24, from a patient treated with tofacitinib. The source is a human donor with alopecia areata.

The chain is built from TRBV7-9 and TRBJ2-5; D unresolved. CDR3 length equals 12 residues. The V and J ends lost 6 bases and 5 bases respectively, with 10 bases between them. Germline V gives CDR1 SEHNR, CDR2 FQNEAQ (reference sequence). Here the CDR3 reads CASRRLEETQYF. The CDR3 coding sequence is TGTGCCAGCAGGAGACTTGAGGAGACCCAGTACTTC.

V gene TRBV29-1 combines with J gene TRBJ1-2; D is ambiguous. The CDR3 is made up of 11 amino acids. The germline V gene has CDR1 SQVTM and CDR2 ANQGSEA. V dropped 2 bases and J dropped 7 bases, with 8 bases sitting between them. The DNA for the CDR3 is TGCAGCGTTGAAAGGGCAACTGGCTACACCTTC. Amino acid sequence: CSVERATGYTF.